Here is one T cell receptor (beta chain) with its context. The protocol was immunoSEQ multiplex PCR, while the TCRdb copy is restricted to in-frame clones and leaves out a portion. The sample includes about 170,000 clones, roughly 87% of them seen just once. This study enrolled people aged about 18 to 100 from 20 to 25 US geographic areas. Cohorts were assigned according to the clinical history that participants reported. The record originates from a study of blood T cell repertoires in COVID-19. Overall study context: The United States, Italy and Spain supplied acute and convalescent COVID-19 samples. T cells, B-cell-depleted T cells, or PBMCs supplied cDNA or gDNA.

With V trimmed by 2 bases and J by 0 bases, 19 bases remained unmatched. Germline values: CDR1 SGHRS, CDR2 YFSETQ. CDR3 length: 20 residues. This chain links TRBV5-1 with TRBJ1-1; 7 nucleotides line up with TRBD1. Input material: PBMCs or T cells enriched from blood (not recorded which). This clonotype was obtained from a human donor with acute COVID-19. The donor label of this sample is uncertain. The CDR3 DNA sequence: TGCGCCAGCAGCTTTATTGGGGGGACAGTGTCCTCAAGGGTGAACACTGAAGCTTTCTTT. Translation gives CASSFIGGTVSSRVNTEAFF.